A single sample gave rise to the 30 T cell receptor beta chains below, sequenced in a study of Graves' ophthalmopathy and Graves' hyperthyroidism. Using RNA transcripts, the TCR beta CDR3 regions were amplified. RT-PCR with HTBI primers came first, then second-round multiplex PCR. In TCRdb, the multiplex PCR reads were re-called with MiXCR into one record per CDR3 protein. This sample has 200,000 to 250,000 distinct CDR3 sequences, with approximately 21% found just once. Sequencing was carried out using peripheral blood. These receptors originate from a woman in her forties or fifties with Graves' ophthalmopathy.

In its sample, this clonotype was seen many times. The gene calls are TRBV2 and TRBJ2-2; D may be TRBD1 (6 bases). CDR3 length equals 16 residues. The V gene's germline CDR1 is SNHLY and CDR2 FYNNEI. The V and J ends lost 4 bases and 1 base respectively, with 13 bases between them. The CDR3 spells CASSGLGAQNTGELFF. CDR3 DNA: TGTGCCAGCAGTGGCTTGGGGGCGCAGAACACCGGGGAGCTGTTTTTT. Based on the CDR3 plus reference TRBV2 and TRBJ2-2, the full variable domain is EPEVTQTPSHQVTQMGQEVILRCVPISNHLYFYWYRQILGQKVEFLVSFYNNEISEKSEIFDDQFSVERPDGSNFTLKIRSTKLEDSAMYFCASSGLGAQNTGELFFGEGSRLTVL.

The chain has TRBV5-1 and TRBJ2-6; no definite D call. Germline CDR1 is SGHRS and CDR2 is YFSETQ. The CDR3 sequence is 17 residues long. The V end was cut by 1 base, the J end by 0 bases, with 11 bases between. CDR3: CASSLRVLISGANVLTF. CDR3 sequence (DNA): TGCGCCAGCAGCTTGCGGGTACTAATCTCTGGGGCCAACGTCCTGACTTTC.

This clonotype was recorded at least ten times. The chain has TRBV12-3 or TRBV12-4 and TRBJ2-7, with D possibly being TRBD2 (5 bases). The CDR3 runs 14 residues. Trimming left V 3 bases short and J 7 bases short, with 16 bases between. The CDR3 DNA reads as TGTGCCAGCAGTTTCGGCAGGAGAACGGGAGAGCAGTACTTC. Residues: CASSFGRRTGEQYF.

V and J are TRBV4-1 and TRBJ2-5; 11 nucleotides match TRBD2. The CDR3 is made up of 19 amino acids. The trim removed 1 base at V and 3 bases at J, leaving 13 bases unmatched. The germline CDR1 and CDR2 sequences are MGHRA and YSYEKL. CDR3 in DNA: TGCGCCAGCAGCCAAGCGGGTCTAGCGGGAGGCACCGAAGAAGAGACCCAGTACTTC. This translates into CASSQAGLAGGTEEETQYF.

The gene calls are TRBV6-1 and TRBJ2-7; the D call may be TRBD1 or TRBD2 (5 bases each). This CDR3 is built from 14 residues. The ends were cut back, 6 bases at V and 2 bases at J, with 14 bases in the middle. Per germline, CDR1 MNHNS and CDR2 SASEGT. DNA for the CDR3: TGTGCCAGCAGACTCTCCGGGGCGACCTACGAGCAGTACTTC. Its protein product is CASRLSGATYEQYF.

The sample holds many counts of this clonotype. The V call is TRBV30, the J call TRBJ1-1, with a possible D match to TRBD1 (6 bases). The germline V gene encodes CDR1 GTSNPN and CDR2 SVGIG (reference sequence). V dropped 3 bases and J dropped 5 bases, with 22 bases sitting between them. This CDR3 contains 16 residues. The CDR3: CAWSPPGGRGGTEAFF. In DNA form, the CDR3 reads TGTGCCTGGAGCCCACCCGGGGGCAGGGGAGGAACTGAAGCTTTCTTT.

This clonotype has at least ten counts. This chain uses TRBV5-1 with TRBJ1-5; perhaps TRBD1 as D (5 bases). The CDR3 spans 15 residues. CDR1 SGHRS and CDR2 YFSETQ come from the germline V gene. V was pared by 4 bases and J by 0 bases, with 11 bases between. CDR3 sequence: CASSKGEYSNQPQHF. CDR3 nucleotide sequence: TGCGCCAGCAGCAAAGGGGAGTATAGCAATCAGCCCCAGCATTTT.

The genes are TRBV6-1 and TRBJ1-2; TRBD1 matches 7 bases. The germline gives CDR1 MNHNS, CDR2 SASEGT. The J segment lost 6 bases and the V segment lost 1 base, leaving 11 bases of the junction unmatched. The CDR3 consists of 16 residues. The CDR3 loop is CASSEVRGGGLDGYTF. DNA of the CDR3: TGTGCCAGCAGTGAAGTGAGGGGAGGGGGCCTTGATGGCTACACCTTC.

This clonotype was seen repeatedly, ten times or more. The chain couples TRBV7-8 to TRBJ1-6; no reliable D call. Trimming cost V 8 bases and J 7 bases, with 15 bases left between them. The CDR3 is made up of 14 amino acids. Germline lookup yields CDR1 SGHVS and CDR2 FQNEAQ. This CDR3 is CASSTYGGNSPLHF. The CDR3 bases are TGTGCCAGCTCAACTTATGGAGGCAATTCACCCCTCCACTTT. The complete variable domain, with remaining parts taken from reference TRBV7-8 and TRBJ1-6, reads GAGVSQSPRYKVAKRGQDVALRCDPISGHVSLFWYQQALGQGPEFLTYFQNEAQLDKSGLPSDRFFAERPEGSVSTLKIQRTQQEDSAVYLCASSTYGGNSPLHFGNGTRLTVT.

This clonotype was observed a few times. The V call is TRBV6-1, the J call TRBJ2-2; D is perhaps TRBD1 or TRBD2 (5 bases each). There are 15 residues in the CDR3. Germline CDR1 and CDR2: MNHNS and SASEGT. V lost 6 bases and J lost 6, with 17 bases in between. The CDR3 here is CASRPALGESGELFF. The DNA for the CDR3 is TGTGCCAGCAGACCCGCTTTGGGGGAGTCCGGGGAGCTGTTTTTT.

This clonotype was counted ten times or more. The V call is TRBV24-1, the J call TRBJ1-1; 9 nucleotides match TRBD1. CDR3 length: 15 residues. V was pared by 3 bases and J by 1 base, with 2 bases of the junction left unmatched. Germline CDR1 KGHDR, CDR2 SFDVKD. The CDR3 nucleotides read TGTGCCACCAGTGATGGACAGGGGCGGAACACTGAAGCTTTCTTT. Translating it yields CATSDGQGRNTEAFF.

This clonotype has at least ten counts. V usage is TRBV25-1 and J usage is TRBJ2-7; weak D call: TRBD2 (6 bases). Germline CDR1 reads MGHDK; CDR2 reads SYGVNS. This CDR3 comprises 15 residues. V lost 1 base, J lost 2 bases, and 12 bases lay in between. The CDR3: CASSESRDFAYEQYF. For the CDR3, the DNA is TGTGCCAGCAGTGAATCCAGGGACTTTGCCTACGAGCAGTACTTC.

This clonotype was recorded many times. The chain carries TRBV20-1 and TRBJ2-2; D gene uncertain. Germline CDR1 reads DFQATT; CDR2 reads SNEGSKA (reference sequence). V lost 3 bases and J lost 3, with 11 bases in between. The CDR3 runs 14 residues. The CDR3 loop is CSASPPVDTGELFF. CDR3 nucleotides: TGCAGTGCTAGTCCCCCGGTCGACACCGGGGAGCTGTTTTTT.

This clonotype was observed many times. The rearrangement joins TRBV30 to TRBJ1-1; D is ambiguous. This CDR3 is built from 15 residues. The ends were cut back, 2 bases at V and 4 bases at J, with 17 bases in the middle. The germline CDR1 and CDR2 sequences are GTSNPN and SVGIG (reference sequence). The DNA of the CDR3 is TGTGCCTGGAGTCTGATGACACTGGAGGGCACTGAAGCTTTCTTT. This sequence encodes CAWSLMTLEGTEAFF.

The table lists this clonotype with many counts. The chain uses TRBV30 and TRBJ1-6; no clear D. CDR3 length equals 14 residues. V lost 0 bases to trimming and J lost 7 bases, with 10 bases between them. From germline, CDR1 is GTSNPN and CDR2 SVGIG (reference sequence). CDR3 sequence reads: CAWSVSPKNSPLHF. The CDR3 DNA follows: TGTGCCTGGAGTGTAAGCCCCAAGAATTCACCCCTCCACTTT.

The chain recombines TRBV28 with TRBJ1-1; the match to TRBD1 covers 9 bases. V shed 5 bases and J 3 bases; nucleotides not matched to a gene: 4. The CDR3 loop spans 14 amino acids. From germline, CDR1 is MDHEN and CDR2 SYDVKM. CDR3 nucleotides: TGTGCCAGCAGTAAGACAGGGGGGGACACTGAAGCTTTCTTT. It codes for CASSKTGGDTEAFF.

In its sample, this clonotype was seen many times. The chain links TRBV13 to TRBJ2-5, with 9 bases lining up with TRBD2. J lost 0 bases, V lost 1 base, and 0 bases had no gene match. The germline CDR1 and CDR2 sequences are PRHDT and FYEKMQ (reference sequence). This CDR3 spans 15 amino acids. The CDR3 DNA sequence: TGTGCCAGCAGCTTAGAGCGGGAGGACCAAGAGACCCAGTACTTC. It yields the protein CASSLEREDQETQYF. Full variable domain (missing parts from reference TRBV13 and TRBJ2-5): AAGVIQSPRHLIKEKRETATLKCYPIPRHDTVYWYQQGPGQDPQFLISFYEKMQSDKGSIPDRFSAQQFSDYHSELNMSSLELGDSALYFCASSLEREDQETQYFGPGTRLLVL.

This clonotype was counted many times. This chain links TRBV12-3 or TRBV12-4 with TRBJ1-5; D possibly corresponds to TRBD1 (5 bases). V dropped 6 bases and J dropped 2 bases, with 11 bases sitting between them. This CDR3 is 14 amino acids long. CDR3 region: CASRGGGGNQPQHF. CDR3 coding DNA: TGTGCCAGCAGGGGGGGTGGAGGCAATCAGCCCCAGCATTTT.

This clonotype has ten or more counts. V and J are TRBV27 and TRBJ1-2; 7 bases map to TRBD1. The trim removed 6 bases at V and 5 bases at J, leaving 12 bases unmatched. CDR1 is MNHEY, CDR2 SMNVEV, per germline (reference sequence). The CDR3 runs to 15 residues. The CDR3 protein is CASRTYRGESYGYTF. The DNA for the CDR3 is TGTGCCAGCAGAACATACAGGGGCGAGTCGTATGGCTACACCTTC.

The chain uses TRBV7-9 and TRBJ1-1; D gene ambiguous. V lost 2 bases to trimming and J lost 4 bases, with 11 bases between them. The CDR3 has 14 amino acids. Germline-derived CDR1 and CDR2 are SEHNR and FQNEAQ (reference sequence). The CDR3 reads CASSLLGPATEAFF. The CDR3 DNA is TGTGCCAGCAGCTTATTGGGCCCGGCCACTGAAGCTTTCTTT. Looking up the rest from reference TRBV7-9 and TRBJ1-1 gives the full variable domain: DTGVSQNPRHKITKRGQNVTFRCDPISEHNRLYWYRQTLGQGPEFLTYFQNEAQLEKSRLLSDRFSAERPKGSFSTLEIQRTEQGDSAMYLCASSLLGPATEAFFGQGTRLTVV.

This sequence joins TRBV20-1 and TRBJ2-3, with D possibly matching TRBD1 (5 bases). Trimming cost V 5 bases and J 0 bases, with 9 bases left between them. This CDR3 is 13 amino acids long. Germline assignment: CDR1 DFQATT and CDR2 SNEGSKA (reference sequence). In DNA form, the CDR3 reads TGCAGTGCTCCCGACAGAAGCACAGATACGCAGTATTTT. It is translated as CSAPDRSTDTQYF.

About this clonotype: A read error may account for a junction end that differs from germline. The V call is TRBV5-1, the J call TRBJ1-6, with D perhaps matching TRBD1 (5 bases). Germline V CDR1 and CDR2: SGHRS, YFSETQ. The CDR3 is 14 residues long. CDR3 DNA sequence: TGCGCCAACAGCTTGGCCGAAGGGGCCAATCCCCTCCACTTT. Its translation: CANSLAEGANPLHF.

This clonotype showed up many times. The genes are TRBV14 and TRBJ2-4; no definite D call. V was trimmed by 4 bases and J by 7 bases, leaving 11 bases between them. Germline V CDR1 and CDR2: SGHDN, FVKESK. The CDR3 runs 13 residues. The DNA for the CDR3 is TGTGCCAGCAGCCCCCTGCAGACCAACATTCAGTACTTC. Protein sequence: CASSPLQTNIQYF.

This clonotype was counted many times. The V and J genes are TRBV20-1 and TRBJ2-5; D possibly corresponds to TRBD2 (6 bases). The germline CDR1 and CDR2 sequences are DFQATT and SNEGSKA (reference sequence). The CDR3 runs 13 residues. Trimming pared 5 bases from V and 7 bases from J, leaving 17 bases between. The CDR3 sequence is CSAPLGGIGTQYF. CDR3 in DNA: TGCAGTGCTCCCCTGGGCGGGATAGGGACCCAGTACTTC.

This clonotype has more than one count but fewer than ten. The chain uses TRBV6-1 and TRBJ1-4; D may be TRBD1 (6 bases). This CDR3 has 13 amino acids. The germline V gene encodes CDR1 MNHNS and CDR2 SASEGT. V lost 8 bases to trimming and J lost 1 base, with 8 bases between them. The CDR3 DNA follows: TGTGCCAGCGGGGGCAGAACTAATGAAAAACTGTTTTTT. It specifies CASGGRTNEKLFF.

CDR3 region: CASSQEGGRVNSPLHF. The CDR3 region has the DNA TGTGCCAGCAGCCAAGAAGGGGGTAGAGTGAATTCACCCCTCCACTTT. This chain uses TRBV3-1 with TRBJ1-6; the D gene is possibly TRBD1 (6 bases). CDR3 length: 16 residues. Trimming removed 0 bases at V and 7 bases at J, with 13 bases between. Germline CDR1 is LGHDT and CDR2 is YNNKEL (reference sequence).

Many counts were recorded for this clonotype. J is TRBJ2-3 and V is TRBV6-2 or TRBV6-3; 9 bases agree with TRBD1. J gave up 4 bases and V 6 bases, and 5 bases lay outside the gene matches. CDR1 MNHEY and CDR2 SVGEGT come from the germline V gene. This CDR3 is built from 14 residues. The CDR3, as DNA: TGTGCCAGCAGGACCCGACAGGGGGCAGATACGCAGTATTTT. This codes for CASRTRQGADTQYF.

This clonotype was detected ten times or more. The CDR3 region is CASSDRERGTQYF. CDR3 DNA sequence: TGTGCCAGCAGTGACAGGGAGCGGGGGACCCAGTACTTC. The chain couples TRBV12-3 or TRBV12-4 to TRBJ2-5, with D perhaps being TRBD1 or TRBD2 (7 bases each). This CDR3 comprises 13 residues. Trimming stripped 5 bases from V and 7 bases from J, with 14 bases between.

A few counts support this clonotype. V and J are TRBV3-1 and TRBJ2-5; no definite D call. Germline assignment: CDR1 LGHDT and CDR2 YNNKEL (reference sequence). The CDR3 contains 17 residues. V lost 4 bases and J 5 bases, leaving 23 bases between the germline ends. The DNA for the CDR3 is TGTGCCAGCAGCCGAAGCTCTGGCAGTCCATCAGCGGAGACCCAGTACTTC. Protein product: CASSRSSGSPSAETQYF.

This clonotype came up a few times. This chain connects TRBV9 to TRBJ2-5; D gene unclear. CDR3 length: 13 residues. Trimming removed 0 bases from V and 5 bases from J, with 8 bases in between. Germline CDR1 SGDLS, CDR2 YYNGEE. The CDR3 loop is CASSVVQGETQYF. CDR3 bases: TGTGCCAGCAGCGTAGTTCAAGGGGAGACCCAGTACTTC.